These 2 T cell receptor beta chains originate from one sample sequenced in a study of CD8 T cells in Susac syndrome. RNA in amounts of about 0.45 to 1 ug was reverse transcribed with random hexamers. One entry per CDR3 protein results from TCRdb running MiXCR on the immunoSEQ multiplex PCR reads. In the table there are over 150,000 distinct CDR3 sequences, about 93% of which are singletons. The sample comprised CD4+ T cells from PBMCs. The receptors were sampled from a human donor with Susac syndrome.

This chain joins TRBV30 and TRBJ1-2; D is possibly TRBD1 (6 bases). V was clipped by 2 bases and J by 7 bases, with 14 bases between them. Germline-derived CDR1 and CDR2 are GTSNPN and SVGIG (reference sequence). The CDR3 totals 13 residues. The CDR3 loop reads CAWSRGPHPGYTF. The CDR3 DNA reads TGTGCCTGGAGTCGGGGGCCTCACCCTGGCTACACCTTC.

The CDR3 nucleotides are TGCGCCAGCAGCCAAGACAACAGGGGAGGAGACGAGCAGTACTTC. As protein: CASSQDNRGGDEQYF. The V call is TRBV4-1, the J call TRBJ2-7; TRBD1 might be the D (7 bases). V lost 0 bases to trimming and J lost 5 bases, with 14 bases between them. The CDR3 is made up of 15 amino acids. Germline V gene sequence: CDR1 MGHRA, CDR2 YSYEKL.